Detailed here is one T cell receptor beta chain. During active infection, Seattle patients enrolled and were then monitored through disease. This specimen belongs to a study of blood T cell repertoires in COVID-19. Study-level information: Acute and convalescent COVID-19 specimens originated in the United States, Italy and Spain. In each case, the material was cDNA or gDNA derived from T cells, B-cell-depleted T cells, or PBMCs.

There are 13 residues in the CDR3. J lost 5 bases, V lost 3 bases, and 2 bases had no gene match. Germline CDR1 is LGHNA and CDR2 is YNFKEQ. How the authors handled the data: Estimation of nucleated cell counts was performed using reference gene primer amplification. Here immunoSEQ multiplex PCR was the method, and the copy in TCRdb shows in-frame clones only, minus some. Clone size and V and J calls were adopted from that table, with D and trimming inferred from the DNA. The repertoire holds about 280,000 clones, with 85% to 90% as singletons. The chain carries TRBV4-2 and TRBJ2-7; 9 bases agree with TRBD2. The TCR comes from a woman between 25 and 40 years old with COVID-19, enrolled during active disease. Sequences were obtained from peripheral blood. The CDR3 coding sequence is TGTGCCAGCAGCCAGGGACTAGCAGACGAGCAGTACTTC. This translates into CASSQGLADEQYF.